A single T cell receptor beta chain is shown here with its context. No antigen is known for it. The source of the sample is a study of T cell responses to AZD1222 COVID-19 vaccine. Study outcomes and limitations: Compared with day 0, the breadth and depth of the Spike-specific TCR repertoire rose significantly after two doses of AZD1222. Clonal diversity may have been underestimated in mostly white British donors.

Produced via immunoSEQ multiplex PCR; TCRdb's table is partial and in-frame only. Of 170,000 or so clones listed, 75% to 95% were seen once; the top ten hold approximately 1.6%. The CDR3 runs 14 residues. Trimming at V came to 3 bases and at J to 3 bases, leaving 0 bases not matched to a gene. Per germline, CDR1 SGHVS and CDR2 FQNEAQ. Sequenced here: peripheral blood, sampled on day 0 of AZD1222 vaccination. V gene TRBV7-8 combines with J gene TRBJ2-2, with 8 nucleotides matching TRBD2. The TCR sequence derives from an adult in good health. The CDR3 DNA sequence: TGTGCCAGCAGCTTCGGGGGGGACACCGGGGAGCTGTTTTTT. It yields the protein CASSFGGDTGELFF. Drawing the rest from reference TRBV7-8 and TRBJ2-2, the complete variable domain is GAGVSQSPRYKVAKRGQDVALRCDPISGHVSLFWYQQALGQGPEFLTYFQNEAQLDKSGLPSDRFFAERPEGSVSTLKIQRTQQEDSAVYLCASSFGGDTGELFFGEGSRLTVL.